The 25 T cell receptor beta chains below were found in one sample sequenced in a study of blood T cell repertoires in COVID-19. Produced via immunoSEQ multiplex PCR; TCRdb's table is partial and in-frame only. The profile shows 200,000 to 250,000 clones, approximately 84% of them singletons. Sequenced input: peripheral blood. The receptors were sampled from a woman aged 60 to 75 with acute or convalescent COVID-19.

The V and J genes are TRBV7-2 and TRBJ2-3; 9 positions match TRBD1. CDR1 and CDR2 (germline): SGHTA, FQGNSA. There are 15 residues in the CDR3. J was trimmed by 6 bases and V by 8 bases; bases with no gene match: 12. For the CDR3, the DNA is TGTGCCAGCTGCCGCGGGACAGGGTTGCAGGATACGCAGTATTTT. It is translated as CASCRGTGLQDTQYF.

The CDR3: CASSSRGQFNEKLFF. CDR3 sequence (DNA): TGTGCCAGCAGCTCCAGGGGACAGTTTAATGAAAAACTGTTTTTT. The J gene is TRBJ1-4, the V gene TRBV13; 7 positions agree with TRBD1. V dropped 4 bases and J dropped 4; count of bases not matched to a gene: 6. Germline V lookup: CDR1 PRHDT, CDR2 FYEKMQ (reference sequence). This CDR3 comprises 15 residues.

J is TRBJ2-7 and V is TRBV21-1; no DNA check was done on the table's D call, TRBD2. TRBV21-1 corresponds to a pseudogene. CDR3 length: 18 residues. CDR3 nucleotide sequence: TGTGCCAGCAGCAAAGCTGACTATACGGGGGGGCGCCCCCACGAGCAGTACTTC. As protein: CASSKADYTGGRPHEQYF.

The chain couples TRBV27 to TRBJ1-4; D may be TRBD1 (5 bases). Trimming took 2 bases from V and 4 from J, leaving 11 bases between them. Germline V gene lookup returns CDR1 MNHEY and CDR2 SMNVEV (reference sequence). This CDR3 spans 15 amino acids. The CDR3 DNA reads TGTGCCAGCAGTTTAGCCGGGACTTATAATGAAAAACTGTTTTTT. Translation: CASSLAGTYNEKLFF.

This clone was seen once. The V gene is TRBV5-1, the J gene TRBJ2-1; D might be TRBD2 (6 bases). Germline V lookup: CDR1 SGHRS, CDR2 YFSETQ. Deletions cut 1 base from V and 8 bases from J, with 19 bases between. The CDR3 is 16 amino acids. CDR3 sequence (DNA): TGCGCCAGCAGCTTGTACATGTTGGAGGGGTTCGATGAGCAGTTCTTC. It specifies CASSLYMLEGFDEQFF.

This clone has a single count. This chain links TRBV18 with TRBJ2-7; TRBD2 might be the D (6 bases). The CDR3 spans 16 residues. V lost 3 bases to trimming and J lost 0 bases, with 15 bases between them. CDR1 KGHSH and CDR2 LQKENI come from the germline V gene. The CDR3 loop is CASSPQAGRYSYEQYF. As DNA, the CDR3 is TGTGCCAGCTCACCGCAAGCGGGTCGCTACTCCTACGAGCAGTACTTC. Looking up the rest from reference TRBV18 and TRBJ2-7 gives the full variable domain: NAGVMQNPRHLVRRRGQEARLRCSPMKGHSHVYWYRQLPEEGLKFMVYLQKENIIDESGMPKERFSAEFPKEGPSILRIQQVVRGDSAAYFCASSPQAGRYSYEQYFGPGTRLTVT.

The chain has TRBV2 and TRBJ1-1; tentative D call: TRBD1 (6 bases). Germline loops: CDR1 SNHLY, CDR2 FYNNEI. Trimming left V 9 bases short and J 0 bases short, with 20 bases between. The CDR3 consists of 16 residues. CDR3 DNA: TGTGCCAGTGGAGGGGGGGCGCGTCGTTTGAACACTGAAGCTTTCTTT. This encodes CASGGGARRLNTEAFF.

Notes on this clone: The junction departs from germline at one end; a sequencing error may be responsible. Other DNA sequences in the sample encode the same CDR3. The CDR3 nucleotides are TGTGCCAGCAGCCCTCCGGGGAGCGGGGGGCGTGAGCAATTCTTC. Translated: CASSPPGSGGREQFF. This chain joins TRBV13 and TRBJ2-1, with 9 bases identical to TRBD2. Germline V gives CDR1 PRHDT, CDR2 FYEKMQ (reference sequence). The CDR3 spans 15 residues.

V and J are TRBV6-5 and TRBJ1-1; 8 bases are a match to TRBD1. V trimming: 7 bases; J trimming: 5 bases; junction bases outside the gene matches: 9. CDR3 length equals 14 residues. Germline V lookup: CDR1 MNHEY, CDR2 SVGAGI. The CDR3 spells CASTYGQGGTEAFF. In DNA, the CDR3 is TGTGCCAGCACCTATGGACAGGGCGGGACTGAAGCTTTCTTT.

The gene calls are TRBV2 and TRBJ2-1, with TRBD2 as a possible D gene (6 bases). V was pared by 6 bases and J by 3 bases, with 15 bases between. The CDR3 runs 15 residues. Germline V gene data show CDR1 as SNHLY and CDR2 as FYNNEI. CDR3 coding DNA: TGTGCCAGCAGCGCGGGGCAGGGTATCTACAATGAGCAGTTCTTC. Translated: CASSAGQGIYNEQFF.

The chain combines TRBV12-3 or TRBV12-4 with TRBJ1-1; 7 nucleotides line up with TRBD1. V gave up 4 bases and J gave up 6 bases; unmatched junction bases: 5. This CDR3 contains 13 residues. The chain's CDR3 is CASSSQGSAEAFF. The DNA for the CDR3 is TGTGCCAGCAGTTCACAGGGGTCGGCTGAAGCTTTCTTT.

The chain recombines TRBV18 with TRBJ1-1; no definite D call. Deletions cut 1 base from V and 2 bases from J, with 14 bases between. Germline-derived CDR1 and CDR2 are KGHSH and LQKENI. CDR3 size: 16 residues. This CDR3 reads CASSPLPADYNTEAFF. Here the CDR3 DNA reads TGTGCCAGCTCACCACTTCCCGCGGATTATAACACTGAAGCTTTCTTT. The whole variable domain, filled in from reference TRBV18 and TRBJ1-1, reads NAGVMQNPRHLVRRRGQEARLRCSPMKGHSHVYWYRQLPEEGLKFMVYLQKENIIDESGMPKERFSAEFPKEGPSILRIQQVVRGDSAAYFCASSPLPADYNTEAFFGQGTRLTVV.

CDR3 in DNA: TGTGCCAGCAGTTTTCGAGTAGAGGGTGAGCAGTATTTT. Amino acid sequence: CASSFRVEGEQYF. This chain links TRBV12-3 or TRBV12-4 with TRBJ2-3; TRBD2 might be the D (5 bases). The V end lost 3 bases, the J end lost 11 bases, and 15 bases lay between the germline ends. CDR3 length: 13 amino acids.

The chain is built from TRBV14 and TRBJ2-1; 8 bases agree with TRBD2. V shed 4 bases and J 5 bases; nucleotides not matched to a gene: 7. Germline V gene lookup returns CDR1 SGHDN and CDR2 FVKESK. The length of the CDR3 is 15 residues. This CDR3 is CASSPAGATHNEQFF. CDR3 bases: TGTGCCAGCAGCCCAGCGGGGGCAACCCACAATGAGCAGTTCTTC.

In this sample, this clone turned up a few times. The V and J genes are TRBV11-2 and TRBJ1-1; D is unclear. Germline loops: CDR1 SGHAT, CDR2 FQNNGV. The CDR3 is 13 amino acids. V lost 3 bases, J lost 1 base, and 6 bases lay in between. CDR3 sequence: CASSFRRNTEAFF. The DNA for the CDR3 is TGTGCCAGCAGCTTTCGGAGGAACACTGAAGCTTTCTTT.

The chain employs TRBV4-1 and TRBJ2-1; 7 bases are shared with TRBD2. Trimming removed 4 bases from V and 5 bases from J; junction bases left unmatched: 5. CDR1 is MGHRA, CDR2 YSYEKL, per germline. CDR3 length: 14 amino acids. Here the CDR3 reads CASSRGTTDNEQFF. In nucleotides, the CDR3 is TGCGCCAGCAGCCGTGGGACTACCGACAATGAGCAGTTCTTC.

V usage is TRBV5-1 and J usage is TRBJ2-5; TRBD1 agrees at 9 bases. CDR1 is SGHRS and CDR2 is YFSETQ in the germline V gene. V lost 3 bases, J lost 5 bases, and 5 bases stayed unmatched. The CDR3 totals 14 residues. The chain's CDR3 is CASSSGTGLETQYF. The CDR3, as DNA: TGCGCCAGCAGCTCCGGGACAGGGCTGGAGACCCAGTACTTC.

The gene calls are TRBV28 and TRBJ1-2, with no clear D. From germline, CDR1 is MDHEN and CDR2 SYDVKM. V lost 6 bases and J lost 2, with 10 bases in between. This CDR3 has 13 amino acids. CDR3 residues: CASSTNKNYGYTF. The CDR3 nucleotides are TGTGCCAGCAGCACAAACAAAAACTATGGCTACACCTTC.

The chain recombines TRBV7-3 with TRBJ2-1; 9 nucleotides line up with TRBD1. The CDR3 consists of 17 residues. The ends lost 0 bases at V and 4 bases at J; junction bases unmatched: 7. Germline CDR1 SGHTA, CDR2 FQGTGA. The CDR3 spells CASSLTGDRAGYNEQFF. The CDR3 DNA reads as TGTGCCAGCAGCTTAACAGGGGACAGGGCGGGATACAATGAGCAGTTCTTC.

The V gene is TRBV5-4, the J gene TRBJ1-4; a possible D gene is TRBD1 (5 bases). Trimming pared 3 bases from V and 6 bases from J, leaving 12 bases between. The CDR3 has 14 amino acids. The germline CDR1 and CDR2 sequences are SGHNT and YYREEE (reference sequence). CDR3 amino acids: CASSSKGLDEKLFF. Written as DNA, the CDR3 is TGTGCCAGCAGCTCTAAGGGACTGGATGAAAAACTGTTTTTT. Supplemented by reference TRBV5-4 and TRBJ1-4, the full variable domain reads ETGVTQSPTHLIKTRGQQVTLRCSSQSGHNTVSWYQQALGQGPQFIFQYYREEENGRGNFPPRFSGLQFPNYSSELNVNALELDDSALYLCASSSKGLDEKLFFGSGTQLSVL.

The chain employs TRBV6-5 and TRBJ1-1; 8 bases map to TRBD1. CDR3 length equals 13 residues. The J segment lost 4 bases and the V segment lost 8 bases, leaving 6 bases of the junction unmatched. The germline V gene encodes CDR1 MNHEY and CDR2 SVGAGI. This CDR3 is CASGGQGGTEAFF. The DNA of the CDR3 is TGTGCCAGCGGAGGACAGGGAGGCACTGAAGCTTTCTTT.

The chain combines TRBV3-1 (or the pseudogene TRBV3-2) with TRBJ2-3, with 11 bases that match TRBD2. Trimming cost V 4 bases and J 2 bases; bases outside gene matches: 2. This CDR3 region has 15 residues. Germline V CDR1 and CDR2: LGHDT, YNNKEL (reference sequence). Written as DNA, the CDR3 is TGTGCCAGCAGCCGTAGCGGGGGGGTCACAGATACGCAGTATTTT. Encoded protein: CASSRSGGVTDTQYF.

DNA of the CDR3: TGTGCCGTCCCGGACAGTCAGGACTATGGCTACACCTTC. Its protein is CAVPDSQDYGYTF. The chain uses TRBV7-2 and TRBJ1-2; possibly TRBD1 for D (6 bases). Deletions cut 11 bases from V and 3 bases from J, with 16 bases between. Per germline, CDR1 SGHTA and CDR2 FQGNSA. CDR3 length: 13 residues.

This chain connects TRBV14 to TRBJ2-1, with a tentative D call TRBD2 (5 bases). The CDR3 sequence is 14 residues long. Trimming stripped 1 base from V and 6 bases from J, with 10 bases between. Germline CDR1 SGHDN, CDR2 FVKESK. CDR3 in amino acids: CASSQVQRANEQFF. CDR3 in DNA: TGTGCCAGCAGCCAAGTTCAGAGGGCCAATGAGCAGTTCTTC.

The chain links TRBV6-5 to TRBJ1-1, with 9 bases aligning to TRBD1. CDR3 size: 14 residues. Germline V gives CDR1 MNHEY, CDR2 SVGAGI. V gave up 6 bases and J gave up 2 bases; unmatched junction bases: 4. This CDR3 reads CASRDRGLNTEAFF. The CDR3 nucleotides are TGTGCCAGCAGGGACAGGGGATTAAACACTGAAGCTTTCTTT.